Listed below are T cell receptor beta chains from one sample, sequenced in a study of CD8 T cells in ankylosing spondylitis. From the 5' RACE reads, TCRdb called clonotypes with MiXCR, one entry per CDR3 protein. The table shows approximately 140,000 distinct CDR3 sequences, with under 45% occurring only once. Sequenced material: synovial fluid, either unsorted or a sorted T cell fraction (not recorded which). All receptors come from a male donor with ankylosing spondylitis. Each CDR3 is given with its conserved first and last residue. Fields, in order: D gene, J gene, clone size, V gene, CDR3 protein, CDR3 DNA. The D gene is left open where the match is weak. Clone size is stated in some rows and not others, as once, few, many or a class when expanded.

d_call: TRBD2; j_call: TRBJ2-3; clone_size: NA; v_call: TRBV9; cdr3_aa: CASSVGLAGYTDTQYF; cdr3_nt: TGTGCCAGCAGCGTAGGATTAGCGGGGTACACAGATACGCAGTATTTT
d_call: TRBD2; j_call: TRBJ2-7; clone_size: NA; v_call: TRBV12-3/TRBV12-4; cdr3_aa: CASTVGGSGYEQYF; cdr3_nt: TGTGCCAGCACCGTGGGGGGGAGTGGGTACGAGCAGTACTTC
d_call: NA; j_call: TRBJ1-4; clone_size: NA; v_call: TRBV7-9; cdr3_aa: CASSLENRVSDEKLFF; cdr3_nt: TGTGCCAGCAGCTTAGAGAACAGGGTTTCGGATGAAAAACTGTTTTTT
d_call: TRBD2; j_call: TRBJ2-1; clone_size: NA; v_call: TRBV13; cdr3_aa: CPSSHSGGPYNEQFF; cdr3_nt: TGTCCCAGCAGCCATAGCGGGGGACCATACAATGAGCAGTTCTTC
d_call: TRBD2; j_call: TRBJ2-7; clone_size: NA; v_call: TRBV3-1; cdr3_aa: CASSQRSLGGAFSYEQYF; cdr3_nt: TGTGCCAGCAGCCAGAGGTCCCTCGGGGGGGCCTTCTCCTACGAGCAGTACTTC
d_call: NA; j_call: TRBJ1-4; clone_size: NA; v_call: TRBV7-6; cdr3_aa: CASSHRFGLEKLFF; cdr3_nt: TGTGCCAGCAGCCACAGGTTCGGGCTTGAAAAACTGTTTTTT
d_call: TRBD2; j_call: TRBJ2-7; clone_size: few; v_call: TRBV2; cdr3_aa: CASRTLAGASYEQYF; cdr3_nt: TGTGCCAGCAGGACCCTAGCGGGGGCATCCTACGAGCAGTACTTC
d_call: NA; j_call: TRBJ1-1; clone_size: NA; v_call: TRBV20-1; cdr3_aa: CSARFDPEFPNTEAFF; cdr3_nt: TGCAGTGCTAGGTTTGACCCAGAATTCCCAAACACTGAAGCTTTCTTT
d_call: NA; j_call: TRBJ2-1; clone_size: NA; v_call: TRBV14; cdr3_aa: CASSQEWRYGSSYNEQFF; cdr3_nt: TGTGCCAGCAGCCAAGAATGGAGATATGGGAGCTCCTACAATGAGCAGTTCTTC
d_call: NA; j_call: TRBJ2-1; clone_size: NA; v_call: TRBV12-3/TRBV12-4; cdr3_aa: CASSLDEGKTYNEQFF; cdr3_nt: TGTGCCAGCAGTTTAGACGAGGGGAAAACCTACAATGAGCAGTTCTTC
d_call: NA; j_call: TRBJ1-1; clone_size: NA; v_call: TRBV4-1; cdr3_aa: CASSQENFWTNTEAFF; cdr3_nt: TGCGCCAGCAGCCAAGAAAATTTTTGGACGAACACTGAAGCTTTCTTT
d_call: NA; j_call: TRBJ1-1; clone_size: few; v_call: TRBV18; cdr3_aa: CASSLGAGTEAFF; cdr3_nt: TGTGCCAGCTCCCTAGGTGCAGGCACTGAAGCTTTCTTT
d_call: NA; j_call: TRBJ2-7; clone_size: NA; v_call: TRBV4-1; cdr3_aa: CASSQVYRFFEQYF; cdr3_nt: TGCGCCAGCAGCCAAGTGTACAGGTTTTTTGAGCAGTACTTC
d_call: TRBD1; j_call: TRBJ1-5; clone_size: many; v_call: TRBV5-6; cdr3_aa: CASSLSGQPSGPQHF; cdr3_nt: TGTGCCAGCAGCTTGTCGGGACAGCCCTCGGGGCCCCAGCATTTT
d_call: NA; j_call: TRBJ2-5; clone_size: NA; v_call: TRBV28; cdr3_aa: CASSLPGERYQETQYF; cdr3_nt: TGTGCCAGCAGTTTGCCAGGCGAACGATACCAAGAGACCCAGTACTTC
d_call: NA; j_call: TRBJ2-1; clone_size: NA; v_call: TRBV11-2; cdr3_aa: CASSWGEGGPYNEQFF; cdr3_nt: TGTGCCAGCAGCTGGGGCGAGGGGGGCCCCTACAATGAGCAGTTCTTC
d_call: TRBD2; j_call: TRBJ2-1; clone_size: few; v_call: TRBV27; cdr3_aa: CASSLNPGLAGVDNEQFF; cdr3_nt: TGTGCCAGCAGTCTAAACCCTGGACTAGCGGGAGTAGACAATGAGCAGTTCTTC
d_call: NA; j_call: TRBJ2-3; clone_size: few; v_call: TRBV6-5; cdr3_aa: CASSYMRGSTDTQYF; cdr3_nt: TGTGCCAGCAGTTATATGCGAGGGAGCACAGATACGCAGTATTTT
d_call: NA; j_call: TRBJ1-4; clone_size: NA; v_call: TRBV12-3/TRBV12-4; cdr3_aa: CASSTQVFWATNEKLFF; cdr3_nt: TGTGCCAGCAGCACCCAGGTTTTTTGGGCAACTAATGAAAAACTGTTTTTT
d_call: NA; j_call: TRBJ2-1; clone_size: NA; v_call: TRBV20-1; cdr3_aa: CSAQTSVGYNEQFF; cdr3_nt: TGCAGTGCTCAAACTAGTGTGGGCTACAATGAGCAGTTCTTC
d_call: TRBD1; j_call: TRBJ2-7; clone_size: NA; v_call: TRBV6-1; cdr3_aa: CASSLHRGGTTEPSYEQYF; cdr3_nt: TGTGCCAGCAGTCTCCACAGGGGTGGGACGACAGAGCCAAGCTACGAGCAGTACTTC
d_call: NA; j_call: TRBJ1-2; clone_size: NA; v_call: TRBV4-1; cdr3_aa: CASSQWGALRMDYGYTF; cdr3_nt: TGCGCCAGCAGCCAATGGGGGGCGCTTCGTATGGACTATGGCTACACCTTC
d_call: TRBD1; j_call: TRBJ2-2; clone_size: few; v_call: TRBV7-8; cdr3_aa: CASSLAGTATGELFF; cdr3_nt: TGTGCCAGCAGCTTAGCGGGGACAGCGACCGGGGAGCTGTTTTTT
d_call: TRBD1; j_call: TRBJ1-4; clone_size: NA; v_call: TRBV7-9; cdr3_aa: CASSLGGQEYEKLFF; cdr3_nt: TGTGCCAGCAGCCTAGGGGGACAGGAGTATGAAAAACTGTTTTTT
d_call: TRBD1; j_call: TRBJ1-4; clone_size: few; v_call: TRBV12-3/TRBV12-4; cdr3_aa: CASSDRGFEKLFF; cdr3_nt: TGTGCCAGCAGCGACAGGGGATTTGAAAAACTGTTTTTT
d_call: NA; j_call: TRBJ1-1; clone_size: many; v_call: TRBV10-3; cdr3_aa: CAISEGGGWTEAFF; cdr3_nt: TGTGCCATCAGTGAAGGGGGTGGGTGGACTGAAGCTTTCTTT
d_call: NA; j_call: TRBJ1-5; clone_size: NA; v_call: TRBV28; cdr3_aa: CASSYWGEDKQPQHF; cdr3_nt: TGTGCCAGCAGTTACTGGGGCGAGGATAAACAGCCCCAGCATTTT
d_call: NA; j_call: TRBJ1-2; clone_size: few; v_call: TRBV3-1; cdr3_aa: CASSQDPAPYGYTF; cdr3_nt: TGTGCCAGCAGCCAAGATCCGGCGCCCTATGGCTACACCTTC
d_call: NA; j_call: TRBJ1-6; clone_size: NA; v_call: TRBV12-5; cdr3_aa: CASGWDVAPLHF; cdr3_nt: TGTGCTAGTGGTTGGGATGTCGCGCCCCTCCACTTT
d_call: NA; j_call: TRBJ2-7; clone_size: NA; v_call: TRBV4-3; cdr3_aa: CASSPGRGTYEQYF; cdr3_nt: TGCGCCAGCAGCCCTGGTCGGGGAACCTACGAGCAGTACTTC
d_call: TRBD2; j_call: TRBJ2-1; clone_size: many; v_call: TRBV6-4; cdr3_aa: CASSEGTSGSDEQFF; cdr3_nt: TGTGCCAGCAGTGAGGGCACTAGCGGGAGTGATGAGCAGTTCTTC
d_call: NA; j_call: TRBJ1-4; clone_size: NA; v_call: TRBV14; cdr3_aa: CASSHFPGTVYEKLFF; cdr3_nt: TGTGCCAGCAGCCATTTCCCCGGGACGGTTTATGAAAAACTGTTTTTT
d_call: NA; j_call: TRBJ2-3; clone_size: NA; v_call: TRBV12-3/TRBV12-4; cdr3_aa: CASSLTGPSTDTQYF; cdr3_nt: TGTGCCAGCAGTTTAACAGGGCCAAGCACAGATACGCAGTATTTT
d_call: TRBD1; j_call: TRBJ2-3; clone_size: NA; v_call: TRBV6-2/TRBV6-3; cdr3_aa: CASSPTGGPTDTQYF; cdr3_nt: TGTGCCAGCAGCCCGACAGGGGGACCCACAGATACGCAGTATTTT
d_call: TRBD1; j_call: TRBJ2-2; clone_size: NA; v_call: TRBV12-3/TRBV12-4; cdr3_aa: CASTLTGGDPGELFF; cdr3_nt: TGTGCCAGCACCTTGACAGGGGGTGATCCCGGGGAGCTGTTTTTT
d_call: TRBD1; j_call: TRBJ1-5; clone_size: few; v_call: TRBV28; cdr3_aa: CASSDPGQGESPQHF; cdr3_nt: TGTGCCAGCAGTGACCCTGGACAGGGTGAGTCTCCCCAGCATTTT
d_call: NA; j_call: TRBJ1-2; clone_size: NA; v_call: TRBV29-1; cdr3_aa: CSIEGAGTDLNYGYTF; cdr3_nt: TGCAGCATTGAAGGAGCTGGGACGGATCTCAACTATGGCTACACCTTC
d_call: TRBD1; j_call: TRBJ1-5; clone_size: few; v_call: TRBV7-8; cdr3_aa: CASSPHMADREQPQHF; cdr3_nt: TGTGCCAGCAGCCCACACATGGCCGACAGGGAACAGCCCCAGCATTTT
d_call: NA; j_call: TRBJ2-5; clone_size: many; v_call: TRBV27; cdr3_aa: CASSLAGRDQETQYF; cdr3_nt: TGTGCCAGCAGTCTAGCTGGCAGGGACCAAGAGACCCAGTACTTC
d_call: TRBD2; j_call: TRBJ2-1; clone_size: few; v_call: TRBV12-3/TRBV12-4; cdr3_aa: CASSLWESGGIYNEQFF; cdr3_nt: TGTGCCAGCAGTTTATGGGAATCGGGGGGGATCTACAATGAGCAGTTCTTC
d_call: NA; j_call: TRBJ2-2; clone_size: NA; v_call: TRBV11-3; cdr3_aa: CASSLWAPPPNTGELFF; cdr3_nt: TGTGCCAGCAGCTTATGGGCCCCACCCCCGAACACCGGGGAGCTGTTTTTT
d_call: NA; j_call: TRBJ1-5; clone_size: few; v_call: TRBV6-1; cdr3_aa: CASSEEQGYQPQHF; cdr3_nt: TGTGCCAGCAGTGAAGAGCAGGGTTATCAGCCCCAGCATTTT
d_call: NA; j_call: TRBJ2-7; clone_size: NA; v_call: TRBV5-1; cdr3_aa: CASSLVRGYYEQYF; cdr3_nt: TGCGCCAGCAGCTTGGTGAGGGGATACTACGAGCAGTACTTC
d_call: NA; j_call: TRBJ1-2; clone_size: many; v_call: TRBV6-5; cdr3_aa: CASSYSTISGGYTF; cdr3_nt: TGTGCCAGCAGTTACTCGACAATAAGCGGTGGCTACACCTTC
d_call: NA; j_call: TRBJ2-1; clone_size: NA; v_call: TRBV7-6; cdr3_aa: CASSPTAGIYNEQFF; cdr3_nt: TGTGCCAGCAGCCCTACGGCGGGAATTTACAATGAGCAGTTCTTC
d_call: NA; j_call: TRBJ2-7; clone_size: NA; v_call: TRBV5-1; cdr3_aa: CASSSLQGLAAYEQYF; cdr3_nt: TGCGCCAGCAGCTCGTTACAGGGACTTGCGGCCTACGAGCAGTACTTC
d_call: NA; j_call: TRBJ1-1; clone_size: NA; v_call: TRBV11-1; cdr3_aa: CASSSQAPWTAMNTEAFF; cdr3_nt: TGTGCCAGCAGCTCCCAAGCCCCCTGGACGGCCATGAACACTGAAGCTTTCTTT
d_call: NA; j_call: TRBJ1-1; clone_size: NA; v_call: TRBV7-9; cdr3_aa: CASSLLWIGEEAFF; cdr3_nt: TGTGCCAGCAGCTTATTATGGATAGGGGAAGAAGCTTTCTTT
d_call: NA; j_call: TRBJ2-1; clone_size: few; v_call: TRBV28; cdr3_aa: CASSFGGPEQFF; cdr3_nt: TGTGCCAGCAGTTTTGGCGGTCCTGAGCAGTTCTTC
d_call: NA; j_call: TRBJ1-4; clone_size: NA; v_call: TRBV7-9; cdr3_aa: CASSSSRGRNEKLFF; cdr3_nt: TGTGCCAGCAGCTCCTCTCGGGGCCGTAATGAAAAACTGTTTTTT
d_call: TRBD2; j_call: TRBJ2-3; clone_size: NA; v_call: TRBV13; cdr3_aa: CASSFTSGRTPDTQYF; cdr3_nt: TGTGCCAGCAGCTTTACTAGCGGGAGGACCCCAGATACGCAGTATTTT